A single TCR beta chain is shown here with its context. The data stem from a study of response to subunit inactivated influenza vaccine. TCRdb reprocessed the RT-PCR reads with MiXCR, giving one entry per CDR3 protein. This sample carries hundreds of thousands of distinct CDR3 sequences, approximately 17% of them seen once, and the ten largest clones take about a tenth. This receptor was obtained from a man aged 50 to 60 who received an inactivated influenza vaccine. The sample in question was PBMCs from blood, obtained 5 days after vaccination.

Here the CDR3 DNA reads TGTGCCACCAGTGATCGCCTCGGGGGCGATACGCAGTATTTT. Its protein is CATSDRLGGDTQYF. V and J are TRBV24-1 and TRBJ2-3, with D possibly called TRBD1 or TRBD2 (6 bases each). In germline, CDR1 is KGHDR, CDR2 SFDVKD. The length of the CDR3 is 14 residues. The V and J ends lost 3 bases and 6 bases respectively, with 12 bases between them.